The 11 T cell receptor beta chains reported below all come from one sample, sequenced in a study of blood T cell repertoires in COVID-19. Profiling relied on immunoSEQ multiplex PCR, and the TCRdb table lists in-frame clones only, not all of them. The sample shows around 260,000 clones, roughly 80% of them seen only once. The sequenced sample consisted of PBMCs or T cells enriched from blood (not recorded which). The receptor source for this set is a man aged 25-45 years with acute COVID-19.

The chain employs TRBV9 and TRBJ2-1; D is possibly TRBD1 (7 bases). Germline V gene sequence: CDR1 SGDLS, CDR2 YYNGEE. Trimming took 0 bases from V and 9 from J, leaving 25 bases between them. The CDR3 spans 18 residues. CDR3 sequence: CASSVEWAGGPTRGEQFF. The DNA of the CDR3 is TGTGCCAGCAGCGTAGAATGGGCAGGGGGGCCTACAAGGGGTGAGCAGTTCTTC.

The DNA for the CDR3 is TGTGCCACCAAGCTCCGGGAGTCTCAGAATGAAAAACTGTTTTTT. This encodes CATKLRESQNEKLFF. The chain recombines TRBV5-4 with TRBJ1-4; D is unclear. The CDR3 is made up of 15 amino acids. Germline V CDR1 and CDR2: SGHNT, YYREEE (reference sequence). Trimming removed 9 bases from V and 5 bases from J, with 20 bases in between.

This chain joins TRBV24-1 and TRBJ2-1, with 7 positions matching TRBD1. Trimming at V came to 5 bases and at J to 7 bases, leaving 7 bases not matched to a gene. Germline CDR1 KGHDR, CDR2 SFDVKD. The CDR3 runs to 14 residues. CDR3 residues: CATSAGQLGNEQFF. CDR3 nucleotides: TGTGCCACCAGTGCGGGACAGTTGGGTAATGAGCAGTTCTTC.

The chain has TRBV12-3 or TRBV12-4 and TRBJ1-2, with D possibly TRBD1 on 5 matching bases. This CDR3 comprises 13 residues. V lost 2 bases and J 4 bases, leaving 8 bases between the germline ends. For the CDR3, the DNA is TGTGCCAGCAGTTTACGACAGCTCTATGGCTACACCTTC. This sequence encodes CASSLRQLYGYTF.

The chain uses TRBV24-1 and TRBJ1-2; possibly TRBD1 for D (5 bases). V lost 2 bases and J 7 bases, leaving 10 bases between the germline ends. The CDR3 has 13 residues. Germline values: CDR1 KGHDR, CDR2 SFDVKD. Here the CDR3 reads CATSDSRVVGYTF. CDR3 nucleotide sequence: TGTGCCACCAGTGATTCCAGGGTGGTTGGCTACACCTTC.

V usage is TRBV28 and J usage is TRBJ2-1, with 9 bases matching TRBD1. This CDR3 contains 15 residues. V gave up 6 bases and J gave up 5 bases; unmatched junction bases: 8. The V gene's germline CDR1 is MDHEN and CDR2 SYDVKM. DNA of the CDR3: TGTGCCAGCAGGTTACGCTGGACAGGGGACAATGAGCAGTTCTTC. Translation gives CASRLRWTGDNEQFF.

The chain recombines TRBV27 with TRBJ1-1; 10 positions match TRBD1. CDR1 and CDR2 from the germline V gene are MNHEY and SMNVEV (reference sequence). The ends lost 5 bases at V and 5 bases at J; junction bases unmatched: 5. The CDR3 length is 14 residues. The DNA of the CDR3 is TGTGCCAGCAGTGGGGACAGGGGTTCAACTGAAGCTTTCTTT. Translation: CASSGDRGSTEAFF.

The chain links TRBV11-3 to TRBJ2-3, with 15 bases that match TRBD2. Germline trimming cut 5 bases from V and 3 bases from J; bases unmatched to any gene: 9. Germline V gene sequence: CDR1 SGHNT, CDR2 YENEEA. This CDR3 has 18 residues. The CDR3 bases are TGTGCCAGCAGCCGCGGACTAGCGGGGGGGCCGGGAACAGATACGCAGTATTTT. Translated: CASSRGLAGGPGTDTQYF.

Turning to this clone: Germline and junction disagree at one end, which may indicate a read error. The rearrangement joins TRBV5-1 to TRBJ1-2; D uncertain. The CDR3 contains 14 residues. The germline V gene has CDR1 SGHRS and CDR2 YFSETQ. The CDR3 DNA follows: TGTGCCAGCAGCTTGGCCAGGCAGAACTATGGCTACACCTTC. It yields the protein CASSLARQNYGYTF.

V usage is TRBV27 and J usage is TRBJ1-3; D remains ambiguous. Per germline, CDR1 MNHEY and CDR2 SMNVEV (reference sequence). Trimming took 5 bases from V and 8 from J, leaving 7 bases between them. This CDR3 is built from 11 residues. The CDR3: CASSAGYTIYF. CDR3 sequence (DNA): TGTGCCAGCAGTGCAGGATACACCATATATTTT.

This chain uses TRBV7-9 with TRBJ1-6; tentative D call: TRBD1 (6 bases). Trimming stripped 0 bases from V and 7 bases from J, with 7 bases between. The CDR3 totals 14 residues. CDR1 and CDR2 from the germline V gene are SEHNR and FQNEAQ (reference sequence). CDR3 DNA: TGTGCCAGCAGCTTAGCAGGACAGAATTCACCCCTCCACTTT. Translating gives CASSLAGQNSPLHF.